Listed below are T cell receptor beta chains from one sample, sequenced in a study of blood T cell repertoires in COVID-19. Sequenced by immunoSEQ multiplex PCR; TCRdb stores in-frame clones only, minus some. The profile covers 150,000 to 200,000 clones, with around four fifths appearing a single time and roughly 15% taken by the ten largest. Source material: peripheral blood. These receptors were collected from a woman aged 65 to 85 with COVID-19, enrolled during active disease. Both conserved end residues are part of each CDR3. D genes are given only for firm matches. A clone size is listed for some rows: how often the clone was seen (once, few, many), or a class if it is expanded.

v_call	clone_size	j_call	d_call	cdr3_nt	cdr3_aa
TRBV7-9	NA	TRBJ1-2	NA	TGTGCCAGCAGCTTAGGTTCTGGGGAGGATGGCTACACCTTC	CASSLGSGEDGYTF
TRBV9	NA	TRBJ1-5	TRBD1	TGTGCCAGAGCGTCCACAGGGGCGAATCAGGACAGATCGAATCAGCCCCAGCATTTT	CARASTGANQDRSNQPQHF
TRBV7-3	NA	TRBJ2-3	NA	TGTGCCAGCAGCTTACTGGGCGGGACTAGCACAGATACGCAGTATTTT	CASSLLGGTSTDTQYF
TRBV24-1	few	TRBJ2-5	TRBD1	TGTGCCACCAGTGAGGGACAGGGGGTTACAGAAGAAGAGACCCAGTACTTC	CATSEGQGVTEEETQYF
TRBV4-1	once	TRBJ2-3	NA	TGCGCCAGCAGCCGCGGGCCTGTTTCTAGCGCCCAAAGCTACACAGATACGCAGTATTTT	CASSRGPVSSAQSYTDTQYF
TRBV5-5	NA	TRBJ1-5	NA	TGTGCCAGCAGCTGGGATCTAAGGGGGCCCCAGCATTTT	CASSWDLRGPQHF
TRBV27	NA	TRBJ2-2	NA	TGTGCCAGCAGTTTAGCAGGGTTGGGCGGGGAGCTGTTTTTT	CASSLAGLGGELFF
TRBV5-5	NA	TRBJ1-4	TRBD1	TGTGCCAGCAGCTTGAGTAGGGCAGGGGGGCTTGAAAAACTGTTTTTT	CASSLSRAGGLEKLFF
TRBV3-1/TRBV3-2	NA	TRBJ1-2	NA	TGTGCCAGCAGCCAAGATTTGGGGTCAGGGGCCTATGGCTACACCTTC	CASSQDLGSGAYGYTF
TRBV12-3/TRBV12-4	few	TRBJ2-3	NA	TGTGCCAGCCACTCCCCATCTTCAGATACGCAGTATTTT	CASHSPSSDTQYF
TRBV30	once	TRBJ1-2	NA	TGTGCCGGGGGGGGCGGCTACACCTTC	CAGGGGYTF
TRBV5-1	NA	TRBJ1-4	NA	TGCGCCAGCAGCTTTGGGGGCGAAAAACTGTTTTTT	CASSFGGEKLFF
TRBV5-4	NA	TRBJ2-1	TRBD2	TGTGCCAGCAGCTTGGATACTAGCGGGAGCAATGAGCAGTTCTTC	CASSLDTSGSNEQFF
TRBV6-6	NA	TRBJ2-5	TRBD1	TGTGCCAGCAGTTACTCTGGGACAGGGGGCGCGGAGACCCAGTACTTC	CASSYSGTGGAETQYF
TRBV29-1	NA	TRBJ1-1	NA	TGCAGCGCCCTTTGGCCGGAGGGCACTGAAGCTTTCTTT	CSALWPEGTEAFF
TRBV6-5	NA	TRBJ1-2	NA	TGTGCCAGCACCTCGGACAGACGGATTAATGGCTACACCTTC	CASTSDRRINGYTF
TRBV19	NA	TRBJ1-2	NA	TGTGCCAGTAGATTCGACAGGACGAATGGCTACACCTTC	CASRFDRTNGYTF
TRBV28	NA	TRBJ2-3	NA	TGTGCCAGCAGTTTTATGCGGGCCGGGGGCACAGATACGCAGTATTTT	CASSFMRAGGTDTQYF
TRBV2	NA	TRBJ1-5	NA	TGTGCCAGCAGTGAACGGCAGGGCAACCAGCCCCAGCATTTT	CASSERQGNQPQHF
TRBV10-1	NA	TRBJ1-1	NA	TGCGCCAGCAGTGAGTCTATGAACACTGAAGCTTTCTTT	CASSESMNTEAFF
TRBV5-1	NA	TRBJ2-5	TRBD2	TGCGCCAGCAGCTTGGGGAGGACTAGCGGGGAGATTCAAGAGACCCAGTACTTC	CASSLGRTSGEIQETQYF
TRBV5-1	NA	TRBJ1-1	TRBD1	TGCGCCAGCAGCGCGGGACAGGGATTTGAAGCTTTCTTT	CASSAGQGFEAFF
TRBV6-2/TRBV6-3	many	TRBJ2-7	TRBD2	TGTGCCAGCAGTCAGCGGGAGGTCTCCTACGAGCAGTACTTC	CASSQREVSYEQYF
TRBV28	NA	TRBJ1-6	NA	TGTGCCAGCAGTATATCGTATTCACCCCTCCACTTT	CASSISYSPLHF
TRBV7-2	few	TRBJ2-3	TRBD2	TGTGCCAGCAGCTTCGGGGGGGTTGGAACAGATACGCAGTATTTT	CASSFGGVGTDTQYF
TRBV7-2	NA	TRBJ1-3	TRBD1	TGTGCCAGCAGCTCGACAGGGCGCGGAAACACCATATATTTT	CASSSTGRGNTIYF
TRBV9	NA	TRBJ1-6	NA	TGTGCCAGCAGCGTAAAACAGAAAGATTCACCCCTCCACTTT	CASSVKQKDSPLHF
TRBV5-6	NA	TRBJ1-2	NA	TGTGCCAGCAGCCCCTCGCAGGTTAACTATGGCTACACCTTC	CASSPSQVNYGYTF
TRBV28	NA	TRBJ1-1	TRBD1	TGTGCCAGCAGCCGGTACAGGGGACGCACTGAAGCTTTCTTT	CASSRYRGRTEAFF
TRBV28	NA	TRBJ2-2	TRBD1	TGTGCCAGCAGTAGGGGGCCCAACACCGGGGAGCTGTTTTTT	CASSRGPNTGELFF
TRBV30	NA	TRBJ2-5	TRBD2	TGTGCCTGGAGTGCGACTAGCGGCAAGCAAGAGACCCAGTACTTC	CAWSATSGKQETQYF
TRBV6-5	NA	TRBJ2-7	TRBD2	TGTGCCAGCAGTTCGACTAGCCGGCGCGACGAGCAGTACTTC	CASSSTSRRDEQYF
TRBV5-1	NA	TRBJ2-1	NA	TGCGCCAGCAAAGAATCAGGGGAGAAGGTATGTGAGCAGTTCTTC	CASKESGEKVCEQFF
TRBV5-1	NA	TRBJ2-5	TRBD2	TGCGCCAGCAGCTTCAGCGGGGGGACTAAGAGTACCCAGTACTTC	CASSFSGGTKSTQYF
TRBV6-5	NA	TRBJ1-4	NA	TGTGCCAGCAGCCCCGGGGTAACTAATGAAAAACTGTTTTTT	CASSPGVTNEKLFF
TRBV28	NA	TRBJ2-7	TRBD1	TGTGCCAGCAGCCCCAGGGGGGAGCAGTACTTC	CASSPRGEQYF
TRBV10-3	NA	TRBJ2-2	TRBD2	TGTGCCATCAGTGTCACTAGCGGGAGTCTCGCCGGGGAGCTGTTTTTT	CAISVTSGSLAGELFF
TRBV5-5	NA	TRBJ2-2	NA	TGTGCCAGCAGCTTGACTGGGAGTACGGGCACCGGGGAGCTGTTTTTT	CASSLTGSTGTGELFF
TRBV12-3/TRBV12-4	NA	TRBJ2-5	NA	TGTGCCAGCAGTTTACGCGGTGAGACCCAGTACTTC	CASSLRGETQYF
TRBV28	NA	TRBJ1-1	TRBD1	TGTGCCAGCAGTTTACTACAGGGGCGATATAAAGCTTTCTTT	CASSLLQGRYKAFF
TRBV5-5	NA	TRBJ2-1	TRBD2	TGTGCCAGCAGCTTGATTGGGTGGACTAGGGGCGAGCAGTTCTTC	CASSLIGWTRGEQFF
TRBV28	NA	TRBJ1-6	TRBD1	TGTGCCAGCAGTTCTTCCGGGACAGGGGTGAGGGCACCCCTCCACTTT	CASSSSGTGVRAPLHF
TRBV19	NA	TRBJ2-2	NA	TGTGCCAGTAGTAACAGGGTAGGCACCGGGGAGCTGTTTTTT	CASSNRVGTGELFF
TRBV24-1	NA	TRBJ1-1	NA	TGTGCCACCAGTGACAAATCCCTAGGACAGTCAAATGCTTTCTTT	CATSDKSLGQSNAFF
TRBV5-1	NA	TRBJ2-3	NA	TGCGCCAGCAGCTTTGGCCTCCCCGGGGATACGCAGTATTTT	CASSFGLPGDTQYF
TRBV3-1/TRBV3-2	NA	TRBJ1-2	NA	TGTGCCAGCAGCCGCGGGACGGACGTCTATGGCTACACCTTC	CASSRGTDVYGYTF
TRBV28	NA	TRBJ2-7	NA	TGTGCCAGCAGGCGGGGCTTGTCCTACGAGCAGTACTTC	CASRRGLSYEQYF
TRBV5-4	once	TRBJ2-7	NA	TGTGCCAGCAGCTTAAGGGGCTCCCACGAGCAGTACTTC	CASSLRGSHEQYF
TRBV3-1/TRBV3-2	NA	TRBJ2-3	NA	TGTGCCAGCAGCCAATATCTAGATACGCAGTATTTT	CASSQYLDTQYF
TRBV2	once	TRBJ2-5	TRBD2	TGTGCCAGCAGTCTAGCGGGGGGCCTGGAGACCCAGTACTTC	CASSLAGGLETQYF
TRBV29-1	NA	TRBJ2-1	NA	TGCAGCGTTGAAGATCCGGGTCGATCTTGGCAGGAGCAGTTCTTC	CSVEDPGRSWQEQFF
TRBV19	NA	TRBJ1-1	TRBD1	TGTGCCAGTGACAGGGGGCTCGGAATTTCGGACACTGAAGCTTTCTTT	CASDRGLGISDTEAFF
TRBV7-3	NA	TRBJ1-1	NA	TGTGCCAGCAGCTTGGGGCCATTAACTGAAGCTTTCTTT	CASSLGPLTEAFF
TRBV2	few	TRBJ2-7	TRBD2	TGTGCCAGCACTCAGACTAGCGGGGCCTACGAGCAGTACTTC	CASTQTSGAYEQYF
TRBV28	NA	TRBJ1-1	TRBD1	TGTGCCAGCAGCCGCATCTTTACAGGGGGCAAGAGAACTGAAGCTTTCTTT	CASSRIFTGGKRTEAFF